This TCR beta chain was recorded in a study of T cell responses to AZD1222 COVID-19 vaccine. Overall study: Doses given second, at about 4 or about 12 weeks, were pooled. The study's findings and limits: The donor group comprised mostly white British people and more females; the analysis possibly underestimated clonal diversity. Of spike-specific TCRs, nearly half reportedly target regions left unmutated in variants. Distributed over spike, vaccine-associated CD4 TCRs predominated at 160-218 and 743-854.

In this sample, this clone turned up once. Its antigen is unidentified. The CDR3 is made up of 14 amino acids. Germline V gene data show CDR1 as SGHTA and CDR2 as FQGNSA. V was pared by 0 bases and J by 6 bases, with 8 bases between. Method: immunoSEQ multiplex PCR; TCRdb's copy keeps in-frame clones and lacks some. The sample carries 150,000 or so clones, approximately 93% recorded once. The TCR was taken from an adult in good health. The source was peripheral blood, collected on day 0 of AZD1222 vaccination. The genes are TRBV7-2 and TRBJ2-2, with D tentatively TRBD2 (6 bases). The CDR3 bases are TGTGCCAGCAGCTTAGCCAGGGAGGCCGGGGAGCTGTTTTTT. Its translation: CASSLAREAGELFF.